This T cell receptor beta chain comes out of a study of blood T cell repertoires in COVID-19. Turning to the study itself: COVID-19 samples, acute and convalescent, were from the United States, Italy and Spain.

Authors' analysis steps: Reference gene primer amplification gave nucleated cell count estimates. This table comes from immunoSEQ multiplex PCR, and its TCRdb copy is limited to in-frame clones, with some not included. For V, J and clone size, that table is used; D and trimming come from the DNA. This table has some 200,000 clones, 70% to 90% appearing once. Germline V CDR1 and CDR2: KGHSH, LQKENI. The CDR3 runs 16 residues. V shed 1 base and J shed 0 bases, with 9 bases lying between them. The chain links TRBV18 to TRBJ2-2; no clear D gene. Sequenced material: peripheral blood. This clonotype originated in a man older than 75 with acute or convalescent COVID-19. The chain's CDR3 is CASSPRLETNTGELFF. The CDR3 nucleotides are TGTGCCAGCTCACCACGTTTAGAGACGAACACCGGGGAGCTGTTTTTT.